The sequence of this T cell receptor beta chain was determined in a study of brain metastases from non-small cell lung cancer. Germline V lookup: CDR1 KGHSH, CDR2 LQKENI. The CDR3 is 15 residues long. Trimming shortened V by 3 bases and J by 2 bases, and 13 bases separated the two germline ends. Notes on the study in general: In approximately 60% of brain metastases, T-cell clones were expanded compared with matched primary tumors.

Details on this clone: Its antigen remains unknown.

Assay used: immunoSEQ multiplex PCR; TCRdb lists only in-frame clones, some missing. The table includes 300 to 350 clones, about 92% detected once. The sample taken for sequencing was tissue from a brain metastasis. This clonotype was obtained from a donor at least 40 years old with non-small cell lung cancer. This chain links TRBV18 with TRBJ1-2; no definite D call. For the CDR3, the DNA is TGTGCCAGCTCACCGAGAGGGCCAAAGAACTATGGCTACACCTTC. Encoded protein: CASSPRGPKNYGYTF.